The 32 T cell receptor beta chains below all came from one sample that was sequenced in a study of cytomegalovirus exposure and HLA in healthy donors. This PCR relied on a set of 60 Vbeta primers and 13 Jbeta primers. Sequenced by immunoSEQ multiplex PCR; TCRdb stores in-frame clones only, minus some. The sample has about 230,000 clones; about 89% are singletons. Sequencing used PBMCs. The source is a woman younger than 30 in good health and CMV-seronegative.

Here the CDR3 reads CASSLHPTGYVTEAFF. The CDR3 nucleotides are TGTGCCAGCAGCCTCCACCCGACAGGGTATGTCACTGAAGCTTTCTTT. V and J are TRBV9 and TRBJ1-1, with TRBD1 identical over 7 bases. CDR1 is SGDLS and CDR2 is YYNGEE in the germline V gene. With 4 bases clipped from V and 4 bases from J, the junction kept 13 bases outside the gene matches. The CDR3 has 16 amino acids.

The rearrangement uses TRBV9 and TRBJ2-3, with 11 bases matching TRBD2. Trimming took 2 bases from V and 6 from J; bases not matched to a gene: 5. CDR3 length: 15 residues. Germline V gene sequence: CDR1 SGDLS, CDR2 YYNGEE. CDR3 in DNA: TGTGCCAGCAGCGTCCGACTAGCGGGAACTGATACGCAGTATTTT. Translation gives CASSVRLAGTDTQYF.

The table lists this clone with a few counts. The CDR3 reads CASSPDRVRGYTF. Here the CDR3 DNA reads TGTGCCAGTAGCCCGGACAGGGTGAGAGGCTACACCTTC. J is TRBJ1-2 and V is TRBV19; 8 bases line up with TRBD1. The germline V gene encodes CDR1 LNHDA and CDR2 SQIVND (reference sequence). The CDR3 spans 13 residues. Trimming at V came to 6 bases and at J to 8 bases, leaving 8 bases not matched to a gene. The full variable domain, with the rest looked up from reference TRBV19 and TRBJ1-2, is DGGITQSPKYLFRKEGQNVTLSCEQNLNHDAMYWYRQDPGQGLRLIYYSQIVNDFQKGDIAEGYSVSREKKESFPLTVTSAQKNPTAFYLCASSPDRVRGYTFGSGTRLTVV.

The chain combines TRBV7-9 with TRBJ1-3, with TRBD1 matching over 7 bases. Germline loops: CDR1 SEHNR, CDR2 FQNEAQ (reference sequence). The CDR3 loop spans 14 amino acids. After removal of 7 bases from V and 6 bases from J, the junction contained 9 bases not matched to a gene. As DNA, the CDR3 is TGTGCCAGCACCCTAGACAGGGCGGAAAACACCATATATTTT. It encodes CASTLDRAENTIYF.

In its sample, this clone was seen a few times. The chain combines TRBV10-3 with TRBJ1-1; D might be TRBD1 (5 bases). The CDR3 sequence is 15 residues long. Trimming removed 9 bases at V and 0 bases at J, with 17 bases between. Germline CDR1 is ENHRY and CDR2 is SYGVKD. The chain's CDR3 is CAIRAGKGMNTEAFF. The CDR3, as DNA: TGTGCCATAAGGGCAGGGAAGGGAATGAACACTGAAGCTTTCTTT.

The chain's CDR3 is CASSSLLPRGSTEAFF. CDR3 nucleotide sequence: TGTGCCAGCAGTTCCCTATTGCCCCGGGGGAGTACTGAAGCTTTCTTT. The chain uses TRBV27 and TRBJ1-1, with D possibly TRBD1 on 5 matching bases. CDR3 size: 16 residues. V lost 4 bases and J 5 bases, leaving 20 bases between the germline ends. Germline lookup yields CDR1 MNHEY and CDR2 SMNVEV (reference sequence).

The DNA of the CDR3 is TGTGCCAGCACTGGACAGGGGAACACTGAAGCTTTCTTT. It yields the protein CASTGQGNTEAFF. The chain is built from TRBV2 and TRBJ1-1, with 8 bases lining up with TRBD1. The germline gives CDR1 SNHLY, CDR2 FYNNEI. CDR3 length: 13 residues. The V and J ends lost 7 bases and 1 base, in that order; junction bases with no gene match: 2.

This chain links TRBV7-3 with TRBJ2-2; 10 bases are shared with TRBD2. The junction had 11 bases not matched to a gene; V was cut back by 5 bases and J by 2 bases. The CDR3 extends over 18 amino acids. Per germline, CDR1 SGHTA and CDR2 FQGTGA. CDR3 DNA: TGTGCCAGCAGCCCAGGCTCCGGACTAGCGGCCAACACCGGGGAGCTGTTTTTT. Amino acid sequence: CASSPGSGLAANTGELFF.

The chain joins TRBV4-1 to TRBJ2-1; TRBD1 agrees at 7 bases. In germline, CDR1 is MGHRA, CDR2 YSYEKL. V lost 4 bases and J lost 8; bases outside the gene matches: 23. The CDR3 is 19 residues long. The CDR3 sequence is CASSPEQGVGSPKEDEQFF. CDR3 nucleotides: TGCGCCAGCAGCCCAGAGCAGGGGGTGGGTAGCCCGAAGGAGGATGAGCAGTTCTTC.

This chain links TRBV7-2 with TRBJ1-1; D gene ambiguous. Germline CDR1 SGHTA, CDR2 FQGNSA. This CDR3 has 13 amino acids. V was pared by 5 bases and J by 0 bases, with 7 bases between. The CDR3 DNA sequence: TGTGCCAGCAGCGCACAGTTGAACACTGAAGCTTTCTTT. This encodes CASSAQLNTEAFF.

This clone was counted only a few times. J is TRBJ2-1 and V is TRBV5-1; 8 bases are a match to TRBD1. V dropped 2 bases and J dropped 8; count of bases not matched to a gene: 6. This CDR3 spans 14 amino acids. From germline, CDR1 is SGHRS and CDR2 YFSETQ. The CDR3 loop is CASSLYPGGDEQFF. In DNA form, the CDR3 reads TGCGCCAGCAGCTTATATCCAGGGGGCGATGAGCAGTTCTTC.

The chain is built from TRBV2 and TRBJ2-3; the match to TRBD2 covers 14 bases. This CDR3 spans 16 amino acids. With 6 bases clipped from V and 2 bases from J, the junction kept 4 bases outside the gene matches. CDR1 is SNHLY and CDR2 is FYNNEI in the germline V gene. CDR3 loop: CASSGLAGGPTDTQYF. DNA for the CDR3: TGTGCCAGCAGCGGACTAGCGGGGGGACCCACAGATACGCAGTATTTT.

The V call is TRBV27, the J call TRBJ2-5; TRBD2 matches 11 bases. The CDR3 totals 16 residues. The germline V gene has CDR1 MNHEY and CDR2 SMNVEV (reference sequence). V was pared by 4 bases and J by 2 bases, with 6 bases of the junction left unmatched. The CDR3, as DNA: TGTGCCAGCAGTTCACCTAGCGGGAGGTCTCAAGAGACCCAGTACTTC. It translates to CASSSPSGRSQETQYF.

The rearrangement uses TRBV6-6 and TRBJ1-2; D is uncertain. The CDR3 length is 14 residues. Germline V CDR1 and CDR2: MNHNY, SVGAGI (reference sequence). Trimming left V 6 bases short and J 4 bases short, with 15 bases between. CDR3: CASSPQGSGYGYTF. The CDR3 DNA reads TGTGCCAGCAGCCCTCAAGGGAGTGGCTATGGCTACACCTTC.

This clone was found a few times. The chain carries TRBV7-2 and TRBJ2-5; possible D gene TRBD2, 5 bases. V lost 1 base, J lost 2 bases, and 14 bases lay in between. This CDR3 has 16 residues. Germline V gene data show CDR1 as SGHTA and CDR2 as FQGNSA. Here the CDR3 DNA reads TGTGCCAGCAGCTTAGGGGTTACTAGGAATCAAGAGACCCAGTACTTC. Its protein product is CASSLGVTRNQETQYF.

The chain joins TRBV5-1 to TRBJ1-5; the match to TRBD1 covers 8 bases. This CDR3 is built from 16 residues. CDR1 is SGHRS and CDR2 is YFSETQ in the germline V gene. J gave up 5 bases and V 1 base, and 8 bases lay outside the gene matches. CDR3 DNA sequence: TGCGCCAGCAGCTTGACCGGACAGGGACCAGATCAGCCCCAGCATTTT. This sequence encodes CASSLTGQGPDQPQHF.

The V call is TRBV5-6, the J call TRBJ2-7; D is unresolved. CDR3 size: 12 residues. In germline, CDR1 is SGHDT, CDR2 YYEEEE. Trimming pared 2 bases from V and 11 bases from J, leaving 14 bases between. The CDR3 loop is CASSFGDSEEYF. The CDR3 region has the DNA TGTGCCAGCAGCTTTGGTGACTCAGAAGAGTACTTC.

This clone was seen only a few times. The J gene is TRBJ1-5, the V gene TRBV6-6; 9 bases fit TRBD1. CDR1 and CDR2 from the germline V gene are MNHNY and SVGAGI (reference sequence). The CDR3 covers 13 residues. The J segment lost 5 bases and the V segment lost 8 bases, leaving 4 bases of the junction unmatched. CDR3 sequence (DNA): TGTGCCAGCCGGGACAGGGACTATCAGCCCCAGCATTTT. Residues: CASRDRDYQPQHF.

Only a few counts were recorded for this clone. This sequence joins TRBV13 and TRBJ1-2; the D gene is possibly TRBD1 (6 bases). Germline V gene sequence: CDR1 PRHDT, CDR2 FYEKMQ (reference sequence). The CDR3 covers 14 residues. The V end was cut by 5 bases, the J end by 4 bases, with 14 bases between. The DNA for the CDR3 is TGTGCCAGCAGCCCTAACGACAGGCTCTATGGCTACACCTTC. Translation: CASSPNDRLYGYTF.

The CDR3 region is CASSYNNEQFF. CDR3 bases: TGCGCCAGCAGCTATAACAATGAGCAGTTCTTC. The chain employs TRBV4-1 and TRBJ2-1; D not resolved. Germline assignment: CDR1 MGHRA and CDR2 YSYEKL. CDR3 length: 11 amino acids. Trimming took 5 bases from V and 5 from J, leaving 4 bases between them.

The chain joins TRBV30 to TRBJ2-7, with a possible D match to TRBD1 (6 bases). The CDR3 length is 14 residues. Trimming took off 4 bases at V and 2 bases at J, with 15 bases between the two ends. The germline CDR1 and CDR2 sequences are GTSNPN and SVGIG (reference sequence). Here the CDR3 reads CAWTLGGVPYEQYF. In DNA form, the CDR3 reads TGTGCCTGGACGTTAGGGGGAGTCCCCTACGAGCAGTACTTC.

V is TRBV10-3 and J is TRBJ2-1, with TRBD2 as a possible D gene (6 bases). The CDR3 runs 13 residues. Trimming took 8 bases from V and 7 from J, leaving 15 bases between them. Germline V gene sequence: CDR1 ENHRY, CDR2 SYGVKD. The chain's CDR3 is CAISPSAGNEQFF. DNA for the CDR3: TGTGCCATCTCCCCTAGCGCGGGGAATGAGCAGTTCTTC.

This chain's CDR3 is CASSERGGRRETQYF. As DNA, the CDR3 is TGTGCCAGCAGTGAAAGGGGGGGCCGTCGAGAGACCCAGTACTTC. The V gene is TRBV2, the J gene TRBJ2-5, with D possibly TRBD2 on 7 matching bases. V dropped 2 bases and J dropped 4 bases, with 14 bases sitting between them. CDR3 size: 15 residues. The germline V gene has CDR1 SNHLY and CDR2 FYNNEI.

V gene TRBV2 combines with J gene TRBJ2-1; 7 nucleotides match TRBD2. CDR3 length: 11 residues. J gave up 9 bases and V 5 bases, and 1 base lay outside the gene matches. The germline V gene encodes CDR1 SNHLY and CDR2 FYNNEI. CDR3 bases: TGTGCCAGCAGTCGGACTAGTGAGCAGTTCTTC. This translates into CASSRTSEQFF. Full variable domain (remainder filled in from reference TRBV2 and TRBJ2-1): EPEVTQTPSHQVTQMGQEVILRCVPISNHLYFYWYRQILGQKVEFLVSFYNNEISEKSEIFDDQFSVERPDGSNFTLKIRSTKLEDSAMYFCASSRTSEQFFGPGTRLTVL.

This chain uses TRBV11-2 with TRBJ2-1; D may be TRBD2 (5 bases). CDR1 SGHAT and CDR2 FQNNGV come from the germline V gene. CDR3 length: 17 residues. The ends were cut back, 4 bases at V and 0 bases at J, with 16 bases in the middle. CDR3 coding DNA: TGTGCCAGCAGCTCCTGGACTTTCTCTAGCTCCTACAATGAGCAGTTCTTC. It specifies CASSSWTFSSSYNEQFF.

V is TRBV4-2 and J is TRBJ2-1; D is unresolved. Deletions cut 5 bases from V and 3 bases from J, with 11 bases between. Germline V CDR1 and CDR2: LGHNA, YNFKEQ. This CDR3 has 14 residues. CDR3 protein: CASSTRKLYNEQFF. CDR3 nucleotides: TGTGCCAGCAGCACCCGTAAACTCTACAATGAGCAGTTCTTC.

CDR3: CASSESRDFNDEQFF. CDR3 sequence (DNA): TGCGCCAGCAGTGAGTCCCGGGACTTCAATGATGAGCAGTTCTTC. V and J are TRBV10-1 and TRBJ2-1; D possibly corresponds to TRBD2 (6 bases). The ends were cut back, 0 bases at V and 8 bases at J, with 14 bases in the middle. The CDR3 has 15 amino acids. The germline V gene has CDR1 WNHNN and CDR2 SYGVQD (reference sequence).

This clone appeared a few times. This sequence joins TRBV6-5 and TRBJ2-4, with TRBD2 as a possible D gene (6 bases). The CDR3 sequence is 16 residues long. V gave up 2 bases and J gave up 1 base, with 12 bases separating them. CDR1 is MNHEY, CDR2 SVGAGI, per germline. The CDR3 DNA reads TGTGCCAGCAGTTACACGACTGGGGGGGCCAAAAACATTCAGTACTTC. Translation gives CASSYTTGGAKNIQYF.

CDR3 amino acids: CAISQPGGSNTEAFF. CDR3 in DNA: TGTGCCATCAGTCAGCCTGGAGGATCGAACACTGAAGCTTTCTTT. V gene TRBV10-3 combines with J gene TRBJ1-1; D is undetermined. This CDR3 comprises 15 residues. V lost 5 bases to trimming and J lost 1 base, with 14 bases between them. The germline CDR1 and CDR2 sequences are ENHRY and SYGVKD.

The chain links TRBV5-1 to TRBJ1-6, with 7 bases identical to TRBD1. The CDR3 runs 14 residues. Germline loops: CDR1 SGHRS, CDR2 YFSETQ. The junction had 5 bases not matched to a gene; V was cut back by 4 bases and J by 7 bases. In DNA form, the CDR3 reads TGCGCCAGCAGCCTCGGGGACAGAAATTCACCCCTCCACTTT. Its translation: CASSLGDRNSPLHF.

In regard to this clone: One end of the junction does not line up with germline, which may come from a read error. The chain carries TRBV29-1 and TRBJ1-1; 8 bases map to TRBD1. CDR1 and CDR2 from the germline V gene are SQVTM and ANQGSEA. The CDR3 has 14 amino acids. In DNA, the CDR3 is TGCAGCGTAGAAGACAGGGGTAGTAGCACTGAAGCTTTCTTT. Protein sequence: CSVEDRGSSTEAFF.

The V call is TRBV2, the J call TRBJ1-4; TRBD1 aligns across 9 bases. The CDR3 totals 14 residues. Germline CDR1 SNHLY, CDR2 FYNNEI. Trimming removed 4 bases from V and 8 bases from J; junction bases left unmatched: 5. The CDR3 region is CASSARTGVEKLFF. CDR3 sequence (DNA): TGTGCCAGCAGTGCGAGGACAGGGGTCGAAAAACTGTTTTTT.